This T cell receptor (beta chain) was identified in a study of T cell responses to AZD1222 COVID-19 vaccine. J lost 2 bases, V lost 5 bases, and 11 bases had no gene match. Germline V gene data show CDR1 as MDHEN and CDR2 as SYDVKM. CDR3 length equals 16 residues. Sequencing was performed with immunoSEQ multiplex PCR; in TCRdb, only in-frame clones are kept and a portion is missing. The sample lists some 160,000 clones, around 93% occurring once. Sequenced material: peripheral blood, taken on day 0 of AZD1222 vaccination. The chain uses TRBV28 and TRBJ2-7; 8 bases line up with TRBD2. The sequence was collected from an adult in good health. The CDR3 nucleotides read TGTGCCAGCAGTCCTCTCAGCGGGAGCCCTCCCTACGAGCAGTACTTC. This gives the protein CASSPLSGSPPYEQYF.